This T cell receptor (beta chain) is from a study of blood T cell repertoires in COVID-19. Study summary: Sites across the United States, Italy and Spain contributed samples from acute and convalescent COVID-19.

Within 2 weeks of study entry, exposed participants had contacted a PCR-confirmed or clinician-diagnosed COVID-19 case. The V gene end was trimmed by 3 bases and the J gene end by 5 bases; junction bases not matched to a gene: 16. This CDR3 region has 18 residues. Germline V lookup: CDR1 MGHRA, CDR2 YSYEKL. Here immunoSEQ multiplex PCR was the method, and the copy in TCRdb shows in-frame clones only, minus some. The table includes 350,000 to 450,000 clones, about nine tenths detected once. This chain connects TRBV4-1 to TRBJ2-5, with 9 bases fitting TRBD2. The sequence was collected from a middle-aged woman who had been exposed to COVID-19. The sample was PBMCs or T cells enriched from blood (not recorded which). The CDR3 DNA reads as TGCGCCAGCAGCCAGCGGAAAGTCGCGGGAGGGTCCGGGGAGACCCAGTACTTC. Translating it yields CASSQRKVAGGSGETQYF.